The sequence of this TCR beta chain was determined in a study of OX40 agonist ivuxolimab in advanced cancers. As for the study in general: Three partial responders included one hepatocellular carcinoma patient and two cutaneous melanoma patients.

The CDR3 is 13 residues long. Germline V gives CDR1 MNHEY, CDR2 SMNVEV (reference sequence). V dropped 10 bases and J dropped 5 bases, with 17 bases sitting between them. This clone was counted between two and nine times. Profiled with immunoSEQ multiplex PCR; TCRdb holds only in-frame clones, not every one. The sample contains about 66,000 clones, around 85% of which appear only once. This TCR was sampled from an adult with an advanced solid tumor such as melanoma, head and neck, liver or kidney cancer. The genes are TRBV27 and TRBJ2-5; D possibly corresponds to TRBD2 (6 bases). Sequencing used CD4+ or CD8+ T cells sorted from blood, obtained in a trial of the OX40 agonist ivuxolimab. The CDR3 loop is CATHRGAGETQYF. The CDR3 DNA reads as TGTGCCACCCATCGCGGGGCGGGCGAGACCCAGTACTTC.